This T cell receptor beta chain was retrieved from a study of OX40 agonist ivuxolimab in advanced cancers. Study-level background: Antecedent anti-PD-1, anti-PD-L1 or anti-CTLA-4 therapy was permissible, with roughly 40% having received some. The study's findings and limits: The study observed clonal expansion of CD4+ and CD8+ blood T cells by week 6 at 0.1 to 3.0 mg/kg. Also present in some nonresponders was a low level of normalized T-cell clonal expansion.

As regards this clone: The antigen remains undetermined.

Autoimmune disease history or systemic immunosuppression disqualified patients. The protocol was immunoSEQ multiplex PCR, while the TCRdb copy is restricted to in-frame clones and leaves out a portion. Of around 35,000 clones listed, 85% to 90% are singletons. V trimming: 2 bases; J trimming: 4 bases; junction bases outside the gene matches: 2. Germline CDR1 reads MNHEY; CDR2 reads SVGAGI. The CDR3 sequence is 14 residues long. The receptor was derived from an adult with an advanced solid tumor such as melanoma, head and neck, liver or kidney cancer. The specimen comprised CD4+ or CD8+ T cells sorted from blood, sampled in a trial of the OX40 agonist ivuxolimab. The V call is TRBV6-5, the J call TRBJ2-1; 7 bases are a match to TRBD2. This chain's CDR3 is CASSYERGYNEQFF. CDR3 in DNA: TGTGCCAGCAGTTACGAGCGGGGATACAATGAGCAGTTCTTC.